Each of the 26 T cell receptor beta chains below was sequenced from the same sample in a study of early T cells in non-severe SARS-CoV-2 infection (dated by TCRdb to about 2021). Library creation used 5' RACE. This sample was sequenced with a NextSeq 500. Clones were called with MiXCR by TCRdb after fastp trimmed the public reads at Q25, and only in-frame beta chains were retained. Each entry merges the rows of one CDR3 protein and shows their most common DNA and genes. The sample has about 47,000 distinct CDR3 sequences on record, approximately 10% of them singletons. The ten largest clones take up 13% of the sample. Sequenced: whole blood. These receptors originate from an adult who was a healthcare worker with PCR-confirmed SARS-CoV-2 infection or an uninfected control (not recorded which).

This clonotype was picked up many times. This sequence joins TRBV6-1 and TRBJ2-1, with TRBD2 identical over 10 bases. Germline V gene sequence: CDR1 MNHNS, CDR2 SASEGT. The CDR3 consists of 15 residues. The trim removed 4 bases at V and 6 bases at J, leaving 6 bases unmatched. CDR3 loop: CASSVSGRAFNEQFF. CDR3 in DNA: TGTGCCAGCAGTGTCAGCGGGAGGGCCTTCAATGAGCAGTTCTTC.

This clonotype was counted at least ten times. The chain is built from TRBV28 and TRBJ2-1, with D tentatively TRBD1 (6 bases). V shed 4 bases and J shed 4 bases, with 11 bases lying between them. Germline CDR1 and CDR2: MDHEN and SYDVKM. The CDR3 spans 14 residues. The CDR3 reads CASSSFQGYNEQFF. CDR3 DNA sequence: TGTGCCAGCAGTTCCTTTCAGGGGTACAATGAGCAGTTCTTC. The full variable domain, with the rest looked up from reference TRBV28 and TRBJ2-1, is DVKVTQSSRYLVKRTGEKVFLECVQDMDHENMFWYRQDPGLGLRLIYFSYDVKMKEKGDIPEGYSVSREKKERFSLILESASTNQTSMYLCASSSFQGYNEQFFGPGTRLTVL.

This clonotype appeared many times. This sequence joins TRBV7-3 and TRBJ2-6, with 7 bases fitting TRBD1. This CDR3 comprises 15 residues. Germline V gene lookup returns CDR1 SGHTA and CDR2 FQGTGA. V lost 5 bases and J lost 1; bases outside the gene matches: 2. The CDR3 loop is CASSTTGSGANVLTF. The CDR3 coding sequence is TGTGCCAGCAGCACGACAGGGTCTGGGGCCAACGTCCTGACTTTC.

This clonotype was observed a handful of times. The chain carries TRBV20-1 and TRBJ2-3; 7 nucleotides agree with TRBD2. V shed 6 bases, J shed 2 bases, and the junction held 11 bases outside the gene matches. The CDR3 contains 15 residues. CDR1 DFQATT and CDR2 SNEGSKA come from the germline V gene (reference sequence). The CDR3 spells CSAIPGLTSTDTQYF. The CDR3 nucleotides read TGCAGTGCGATTCCGGGACTAACTTCCACAGATACGCAGTATTTT.

This clonotype was seen many times. The J gene is TRBJ2-3, the V gene TRBV18, with 12 bases matching TRBD2. The germline gives CDR1 KGHSH, CDR2 LQKENI. The junction had 2 bases not matched to a gene; V was cut back by 9 bases and J by 4 bases. The CDR3 consists of 13 residues. CDR3 sequence reads: CASWTSGADTQYF. The CDR3 DNA sequence: TGTGCCAGTTGGACTAGCGGGGCAGATACGCAGTATTTT. The full variable domain, in which reference TRBV18 and TRBJ2-3 provide the parts outside the CDR3, is NAGVMQNPRHLVRRRGQEARLRCSPMKGHSHVYWYRQLPEEGLKFMVYLQKENIIDESGMPKERFSAEFPKEGPSILRIQQVVRGDSAAYFCASWTSGADTQYFGPGTRLTVL.

This clonotype was seen repeatedly, ten times or more. This CDR3 is CASIRGLAGGEQFF. In DNA, the CDR3 is TGTGCCAGCATTAGAGGGCTAGCGGGAGGAGAGCAGTTCTTC. The chain joins TRBV28 to TRBJ2-1, with 11 nucleotides matching TRBD2. Germline trimming cut 7 bases from V and 10 bases from J; bases unmatched to any gene: 9. The CDR3 runs to 14 residues. CDR1 MDHEN and CDR2 SYDVKM come from the germline V gene.

This clonotype was seen more than once but under ten times. The chain recombines TRBV19 with TRBJ1-4, with D unclear. Looked up from germline, CDR1 is LNHDA and CDR2 is SQIVND (reference sequence). The V end was cut by 4 bases, the J end by 0 bases, with 12 bases between. The CDR3 extends over 16 amino acids. CDR3 protein: CASSKARIATNEKLFF. The CDR3 nucleotides read TGTGCCAGTAGTAAAGCTCGGATTGCAACTAATGAAAAACTGTTTTTT.

This clonotype came up many times. This rearrangement joins TRBV29-1 to TRBJ2-2; possibly TRBD1 for D (6 bases). The CDR3 has 13 amino acids. The germline gives CDR1 SQVTM, CDR2 ANQGSEA. With 7 bases removed from V and 7 bases from J, the gap between germline ends came to 16 bases. This CDR3 is CSGRQDGSGELFF. In nucleotides, the CDR3 is TGCAGCGGAAGACAGGATGGGAGCGGGGAGCTGTTTTTT.

V and J are TRBV6-5 and TRBJ2-7; 8 bases fit TRBD2. V lost 2 bases and J lost 2; bases outside the gene matches: 8. Germline loops: CDR1 MNHEY, CDR2 SVGAGI. CDR3 size: 16 residues. The DNA of the CDR3 is TGTGCCAGCAGTTACGTCGCGGGGGGCAAACCCTACGAGCAGTACTTC. This encodes CASSYVAGGKPYEQYF.

The chain uses TRBV28 and TRBJ1-5; D might be TRBD1 (5 bases). V lost 3 bases and J lost 9, with 12 bases in between. The V gene's germline CDR1 is MDHEN and CDR2 SYDVKM. CDR3 length equals 13 residues. In nucleotides, the CDR3 is TGTGCCAGCAGTTTGGACGGCGACAGGCCCCAGCATTTT. Its protein is CASSLDGDRPQHF.

This clonotype was recorded many times. V and J are TRBV5-1 and TRBJ2-7, with D unclear. Germline V lookup: CDR1 SGHRS, CDR2 YFSETQ. Trimming stripped 5 bases from V and 2 bases from J, with 14 bases between. This CDR3 has 14 residues. The DNA of the CDR3 is TGCGCCAGCAGACTGACCGGGTCTACCTACGAGCAGTACTTC. This codes for CASRLTGSTYEQYF. The complete variable domain, with remaining parts taken from reference TRBV5-1 and TRBJ2-7, reads KAGVTQTPRYLIKTRGQQVTLSCSPISGHRSVSWYQQTPGQGLQFLFEYFSETQRNKGNFPGRFSGRQFSNSRSEMNVSTLELGDSALYLCASRLTGSTYEQYFGPGTRLTVT.

This clonotype was detected ten times or more. The CDR3 spells CASSPGAGGGYTF. In DNA, the CDR3 is TGTGCCAGCAGCCCAGGGGCAGGGGGAGGCTACACCTTC. The J gene is TRBJ1-2, the V gene TRBV12-3 or TRBV12-4, with 7 bases matching TRBD1. The CDR3 totals 13 residues. Trimming removed 6 bases from V and 8 bases from J; junction bases left unmatched: 9.

This clonotype has at least ten counts. The CDR3 spells CASSPTRFDEQFF. For the CDR3, the DNA is TGTGCCAGCAGCCCCACTCGCTTTGATGAGCAGTTCTTC. The gene calls are TRBV7-6 and TRBJ2-1; D remains ambiguous. Germline loops: CDR1 SGHVS, CDR2 FNYEAQ. Trimming shortened V by 5 bases and J by 8 bases, and 13 bases separated the two germline ends. This CDR3 comprises 13 residues.

This clonotype was seen only a few times. A junction end diverges from the germline sequence, so it may reflect a read error. The chain recombines TRBV7-2 with TRBJ2-1; D uncertain. The CDR3 sequence is 17 residues long. From germline, CDR1 is SGHTA and CDR2 FQGNSA. The CDR3 here is CASSSGVSYNGYDEQFF. CDR3 DNA sequence: TGTGCCAGCAGCTCAGGCGTCTCCTATAATGGCTACGATGAGCAGTTCTTC.

This clonotype was detected many times. The chain recombines TRBV28 with TRBJ2-3, with a tentative D call TRBD1 (5 bases). Trimming cost V 1 base and J 3 bases, with 14 bases left between them. Germline assignment: CDR1 MDHEN and CDR2 SYDVKM. This CDR3 contains 16 residues. CDR3 bases: TGTGCCAGCAGTTTATCCCAGGGTAGGGTAACAGATACGCAGTATTTT. Encoded protein: CASSLSQGRVTDTQYF.

This clonotype turned up a few times. CDR3 in amino acids: CATSVKVENTEAFF. In nucleotides, the CDR3 is TGTGCCACCAGTGTTAAAGTAGAGAACACTGAAGCTTTCTTT. The V and J genes are TRBV24-1 and TRBJ1-1; D gene uncertain. V lost 5 bases to trimming and J lost 1 base, with 10 bases between them. This CDR3 has 14 residues. Germline CDR1 and CDR2: KGHDR and SFDVKD.

The chain employs TRBV7-2 and TRBJ2-7; tentative D call: TRBD1 (6 bases). The V and J ends lost 2 bases and 3 bases respectively, with 14 bases between them. Germline values: CDR1 SGHTA, CDR2 FQGNSA. This CDR3 has 15 amino acids. The CDR3 sequence: CASSLTGDTFYEQYF. For the CDR3, the DNA is TGTGCCAGCAGCTTAACCGGGGACACTTTCTACGAGCAGTACTTC.

This clonotype was seen many times. The chain employs TRBV6-2 or TRBV6-3 and TRBJ1-5, with TRBD1 as a possible D gene (5 bases). V was shortened by 2 bases and J by 7 bases, with 21 bases between the two germline ends. Germline V gene data show CDR1 as MNHEY and CDR2 as SVGEGT. There are 17 residues in the CDR3. In DNA, the CDR3 is TGTGCCAGCAGTTACGGTCCAGGGATCCTCGTAGGGCAGCCCCAGCATTTT. The encoded protein is CASSYGPGILVGQPQHF.

The rearrangement joins TRBV20-1 to TRBJ2-1, with TRBD2 identical over 13 bases. The CDR3 has 15 residues. The J segment lost 7 bases and the V segment lost 6 bases, leaving 9 bases of the junction unmatched. Germline CDR1 is DFQATT and CDR2 is SNEGSKA (reference sequence). The CDR3 sequence: CSATSGRFLGNEQFF. The DNA for the CDR3 is TGCAGTGCGACTAGCGGGAGGTTTTTGGGGAATGAGCAGTTCTTC.

This clonotype was picked up many times. The V gene is TRBV6-4, the J gene TRBJ2-1; the D gene is possibly TRBD1 (5 bases). The CDR3 contains 15 residues. The germline V gene encodes CDR1 MRHNA and CDR2 SNTAGT. Trimming left V 5 bases short and J 0 bases short, with 11 bases between. This CDR3 reads CASSRQWSSYNEQFF. CDR3 sequence (DNA): TGTGCCAGCAGTCGACAGTGGAGCTCCTACAATGAGCAGTTCTTC.

This clonotype was seen at least ten times. This chain links TRBV20-1 with TRBJ2-7, with TRBD2 matching 11 bases. Trimming took 6 bases from V and 2 from J; bases not matched to a gene: 6. The CDR3 loop spans 14 amino acids. Germline V gives CDR1 DFQATT, CDR2 SNEGSKA (reference sequence). CDR3 in DNA: TGCAGTGCCGCGACTAGCGGGACCCCCTACGAGCAGTACTTC. Protein sequence: CSAATSGTPYEQYF.

This clonotype showed up many times. V gene TRBV4-3 combines with J gene TRBJ1-1, with D perhaps TRBD1 (5 bases). The CDR3 consists of 14 residues. Germline V CDR1 and CDR2: LGHNA, YSLEER. V lost 1 base, J lost 1 base, and 7 bases lay in between. The CDR3 sequence: CASSQGTSNTEAFF. The CDR3 DNA is TGCGCCAGCAGCCAAGGGACATCGAACACTGAAGCTTTCTTT.

The chain employs TRBV4-1 and TRBJ2-1; perhaps TRBD1 as D (5 bases). V shed 0 bases and J shed 9 bases, with 12 bases lying between them. Looked up from germline, CDR1 is MGHRA and CDR2 is YSYEKL. CDR3 length: 14 residues. DNA of the CDR3: TGCGCCAGCAGCCAAGATAAGGGGAAGGGTGAGCAGTTCTTC. Residues: CASSQDKGKGEQFF.

The V call is TRBV2, the J call TRBJ2-4; unclear D gene. Deletions cut 7 bases from V and 9 bases from J, with 13 bases between. The CDR3 runs 12 residues. The germline CDR1 and CDR2 sequences are SNHLY and FYNNEI. The CDR3 DNA follows: TGTGCCAGCACCGCCCTTAGTGGCATTCAGTACTTC. Its protein product is CASTALSGIQYF.

The V call is TRBV5-6, the J call TRBJ1-2; D is perhaps TRBD1 (6 bases). CDR1 and CDR2 from the germline V gene are SGHDT and YYEEEE. Trimming left V 1 base short and J 8 bases short, with 15 bases between. This CDR3 spans 14 amino acids. CDR3 region: CASSLRVAGAGYTF. CDR3 DNA sequence: TGTGCCAGCAGCTTGCGGGTGGCAGGGGCGGGCTACACCTTC.

This clonotype has ten or more counts. This rearrangement joins TRBV7-6 to TRBJ2-4; D possibly matches TRBD1 or TRBD2 (5 bases each). This CDR3 region has 16 residues. CDR1 SGHVS and CDR2 FNYEAQ come from the germline V gene. The V and J ends lost 2 bases and 4 bases respectively, with 15 bases between them. The CDR3 here is CASSLFTRDGKNIQYF. DNA for the CDR3: TGTGCCAGCAGCTTATTTACACGGGACGGGAAAAACATTCAGTACTTC.